These 18 T cell receptor beta chains were all obtained from the same sample, sequenced in a study of identical twins (dated by TCRdb to between 2015 and 2016). Library creation used 5' RACE. The instrument was an Illumina HiSeq 2000. TCRdb reprocessed the public reads (quality trimming at Q25 with fastp, clone calling with MiXCR) and kept in-frame beta chains. All rows with the same CDR3 protein become a single entry with the most common DNA and genes. The sample table lists 690,000 or so distinct CDR3 sequences, approximately 9% of them with a count of one. 0.98% of the sample comes from the top ten. The same data also contributed to another study, on yellow fever vaccine responses in identical twins.

Source material: PBMCs. These receptors all stem from a woman aged 18-29 years in good health.

The chain combines TRBV20-1 with TRBJ2-7; D is uncertain. The CDR3 is made up of 10 amino acids. In germline, CDR1 is DFQATT, CDR2 SNEGSKA (reference sequence). This CDR3 is CIPDLYEQYF. The CDR3, as DNA: TGCATTCCGGACCTCTACGAGCAGTACTTC.

The chain joins TRBV7-8 to TRBJ1-1; D remains unclear. Germline V gene lookup returns CDR1 SGHVS and CDR2 FQNEAQ. The V end lost 1 base, the J end lost 1 base, and 10 bases lay between the germline ends. The CDR3 sequence is 15 residues long. CDR3 in amino acids: CASSLDERRNTEAFF. The CDR3 nucleotides read TGTGCCAGCAGCTTAGACGAACGTCGGAACACTGAAGCTTTCTTT.

This clonotype occurred many times. The chain is built from TRBV5-1 and TRBJ1-2; 11 bases are shared with TRBD1. V was pared by 4 bases and J by 7 bases, with 0 bases of the junction left unmatched. The CDR3 is made up of 12 amino acids. Per the germline V gene, CDR1 is SGHRS and CDR2 is YFSETQ. The CDR3 spells CASSGTGGGYTF. The CDR3 nucleotides are TGCGCCAGCAGCGGGACAGGGGGTGGCTACACCTTC.

This clonotype appeared a few times. The V call is TRBV24-1, the J call TRBJ2-1; no clear D gene. The V end was cut by 4 bases, the J end by 5 bases, with 14 bases between. This CDR3 contains 15 residues. CDR1 is KGHDR, CDR2 SFDVKD, per germline. In nucleotides, the CDR3 is TGTGCCACCAGTGACCCCGGTCGGTTCCACAATGAGCAGTTCTTC. As protein: CATSDPGRFHNEQFF.

The sample holds many counts of this clonotype. The chain is built from TRBV9 and TRBJ1-5; D unresolved. The CDR3 totals 14 residues. Trimming took off 0 bases at V and 7 bases at J, with 11 bases between the two ends. From germline, CDR1 is SGDLS and CDR2 YYNGEE. The CDR3 here is CASSVGSGLQPQHF. The CDR3, as DNA: TGTGCCAGCAGCGTAGGTTCGGGTCTACAGCCCCAGCATTTT.

This clonotype was recorded a few times. This chain connects TRBV29-1 to TRBJ2-2; D is unresolved. Trimming removed 4 bases from V and 5 bases from J, with 17 bases in between. Germline-derived CDR1 and CDR2 are SQVTM and ANQGSEA. The CDR3 length is 15 residues. The CDR3 is CSVVLSDLGTGELFF. CDR3 sequence (DNA): TGCAGCGTTGTACTCTCAGATTTAGGGACCGGGGAGCTGTTTTTT.

Only a few counts were recorded for this clonotype. The V call is TRBV10-2, the J call TRBJ2-1, with D unresolved. The V end was cut by 6 bases, the J end by 8 bases, with 8 bases between. Looked up from germline, CDR1 is WSHSY and CDR2 is SAAADI. This CDR3 spans 11 amino acids. CDR3 sequence (DNA): TGCGCCAGCAGGGCGCTTTATGAGCAGTTCTTC. Its translation is CASRALYEQFF.

This clonotype showed up many times. The chain combines TRBV2 with TRBJ2-2; a weak D match, TRBD1 (5 bases). Trimming removed 3 bases at V and 5 bases at J, with 7 bases between. The germline V gene has CDR1 SNHLY and CDR2 FYNNEI. The CDR3 runs to 13 residues. The CDR3 DNA reads as TGTGCCAGCAGTGATCAGGGTACCGGGGAGCTGTTTTTT. It encodes CASSDQGTGELFF.

The V call is TRBV29-1, the J call TRBJ2-5; D is unclear. V lost 8 bases and J 1 base, leaving 11 bases between the germline ends. Germline-derived CDR1 and CDR2 are SQVTM and ANQGSEA. This CDR3 is built from 12 residues. The CDR3 sequence is CSIGRGQETQYF. The CDR3 DNA reads as TGCAGCATAGGGCGCGGCCAAGAGACCCAGTACTTC.

This clonotype was seen more than once but under ten times. The genes are TRBV5-5 and TRBJ2-3, with 11 bases lining up with TRBD2. The germline V gene encodes CDR1 SGHKS and CDR2 YYEKEE (reference sequence). J gave up 2 bases and V 3 bases, and 5 bases lay outside the gene matches. This CDR3 spans 16 amino acids. In DNA form, the CDR3 reads TGTGCCAGCAGCTCCACGGGACTAGCGGACACAGATACGCAGTATTTT. Protein product: CASSSTGLADTDTQYF.

Of note for this clonotype: This may stem from a read error, because a much larger clone lies one nucleotide away. The rearrangement links TRBV7-3 to TRBJ2-5; D ambiguous. The V and J ends lost 3 bases and 6 bases respectively, with 5 bases between them. Germline lookup yields CDR1 SGHTA and CDR2 FQGTGA. This CDR3 is built from 11 residues. CDR3 region: CASSFLQTQYF. CDR3 sequence (DNA): TGTGCCAGCAGCTTCCTCCAGACCCAGTACTTC. Based on the CDR3 plus reference TRBV7-3 and TRBJ2-5, the full variable domain is GAGVSQTPSNKVTEKGKYVELRCDPISGHTALYWYRQSLGQGPEFLIYFQGTGAADDSGLPNDRFFAVRPEGSVSTLKIQRTERGDSAVYLCASSFLQTQYFGPGTRLLVL.

This chain links TRBV11-2 with TRBJ2-5; TRBD1 is a possible D gene (5 bases). This CDR3 is built from 14 residues. Trimming shortened V by 5 bases and J by 4 bases, and 14 bases separated the two germline ends. Germline CDR1 SGHAT, CDR2 FQNNGV. In nucleotides, the CDR3 is TGTGCCAGCAGCCCTTTCTCGGACATAGAGACCCAGTACTTC. It codes for CASSPFSDIETQYF.

This sequence joins TRBV20-1 and TRBJ1-1; D is ambiguous. V was shortened by 3 bases and J by 0 bases, with 5 bases between the two germline ends. Germline V CDR1 and CDR2: DFQATT, SNEGSKA (reference sequence). The CDR3 loop spans 12 amino acids. The CDR3 DNA follows: TGCAGTGCTAGTCAGGTGAACACTGAAGCTTTCTTT. Protein product: CSASQVNTEAFF.

This clonotype was counted only a few times. The chain employs TRBV27 and TRBJ2-7; 8 bases align to TRBD2. Looked up from germline, CDR1 is MNHEY and CDR2 is SMNVEV (reference sequence). This CDR3 spans 14 amino acids. V lost 2 bases, J lost 5 bases, and 5 bases stayed unmatched. The CDR3 region is CASSLSGSFDEQYF. The CDR3 DNA reads TGTGCCAGCAGTTTAAGCGGGAGTTTCGACGAGCAGTACTTC.

CDR3 amino acids: CASEIGGAGELFF. CDR3 sequence (DNA): TGTGCCAGCGAGATTGGGGGCGCCGGGGAGCTGTTTTTT. This chain uses TRBV12-3 or TRBV12-4 with TRBJ2-2; D might be TRBD1 (6 bases). Deletions cut 8 bases from V and 6 bases from J, with 13 bases between. CDR3 size: 13 residues.

This clonotype turned up a few times. The V gene is TRBV15, the J gene TRBJ1-5; D is possibly TRBD1 (5 bases). V was shortened by 5 bases and J by 3 bases, with 11 bases between the two germline ends. CDR1 LNHNV and CDR2 YYDKDF come from the germline V gene (reference sequence). The CDR3 has 14 residues. The CDR3 coding sequence is TGTGCCACCAGCTCTGGGGGTATCAATCAGCCCCAGCATTTT. The encoded protein is CATSSGGINQPQHF.

This clonotype has more than one count but fewer than ten. The V gene is TRBV24-1, the J gene TRBJ2-5; tentative D call: TRBD2 (5 bases). From germline, CDR1 is KGHDR and CDR2 SFDVKD. The CDR3 contains 15 residues. V lost 6 bases and J 2 bases, leaving 15 bases between the germline ends. Written as DNA, the CDR3 is TGTGCCACCAGTAAGACCCTAGCCGGACAAGAGACCCAGTACTTC. It is translated as CATSKTLAGQETQYF.

This clonotype was detected a few times. The rearrangement links TRBV7-9 to TRBJ2-4; no definite D call. Germline V CDR1 and CDR2: SEHNR, FQNEAQ (reference sequence). Trimming left V 5 bases short and J 1 base short, with 15 bases between. This CDR3 has 16 residues. Here the CDR3 reads CASSPTTAYAKNIQYF. The CDR3 nucleotides read TGTGCCAGCAGCCCTACCACTGCATATGCCAAAAACATTCAGTACTTC.